This entry lists 22 T cell receptor beta chains sequenced from one sample in a study of metastatic and nonmetastatic thyroid tumors. Patients were all untreated before their thyroid surgery. TCRdb re-called the PCR reads with MiXCR. The sample lists fewer than 100,000 clones; just under 15% were seen once. The sample consisted of blood. The receptors were gathered from a female donor with papillary thyroid cancer or a benign thyroid nodule (not recorded which). Some clones in this sample may be carry-over from other donors' samples.

This clone was observed a handful of times. Just one base apart from a much larger clone, this may be a read error. The chain links TRBV11-3 to TRBJ1-3; no reliable D call. The germline V gene has CDR1 SGHNT and CDR2 YENEEA. This CDR3 spans 12 amino acids. The CDR3 DNA sequence: TGTACCAGCAGCCTGAGTGGAAACACCATATATTTT. This sequence encodes CTSSLSGNTIYF.

Many counts were recorded for this clone. This sequence joins TRBV12-3 or TRBV12-4 and TRBJ2-2; maybe TRBD1 (6 bases). The CDR3 has 13 amino acids. The V end was cut by 7 bases, the J end by 8 bases, with 14 bases between. The CDR3 DNA sequence: TGTGCCAGCAAATACAGGGTGTCGGGGGAGCTGTTTTTT. The encoded protein is CASKYRVSGELFF.

This clone was seen many times. The chain has TRBV10-1 and TRBJ1-1, with D unclear. The CDR3 sequence is 13 residues long. Looked up from germline, CDR1 is WNHNN and CDR2 is SYGVQD (reference sequence). Trimming left V 6 bases short and J 1 base short, with 9 bases between. The CDR3 DNA reads as TGCGCCAGCAGGCTCCGGGAGAACACTGAAGCTTTCTTT. Its translation: CASRLRENTEAFF.

This clone has more than one count but fewer than ten. This may be a read error: a much more frequent sequence differs by one nucleotide. The CDR3 DNA sequence: TGTGCCAGCAGTTTTGGGACAGGGGGCGCGTTTCATCCCCAGCATTTT. Its translation: CASSFGTGGAFHPQHF. The V and J genes are TRBV12-3 or TRBV12-4 and TRBJ1-5, with TRBD1 matching over 12 bases. The V segment lost 3 bases and the J segment 10 bases; nucleotides outside the gene matches: 10. This CDR3 has 16 amino acids.

This clone was detected ten times or more. The chain joins TRBV14 to TRBJ1-3, with 7 bases aligning to TRBD1. The CDR3 sequence is 15 residues long. Trimming removed 3 bases from V and 0 bases from J; junction bases left unmatched: 2. Germline V gives CDR1 SGHDN, CDR2 FVKESK. The CDR3: CASSHRGSSGNTIYF. The DNA of the CDR3 is TGTGCCAGCAGCCACAGGGGGAGCTCTGGAAACACCATATATTTT. Based on the CDR3 plus reference TRBV14 and TRBJ1-3, the full variable domain is EAGVTQFPSHSVIEKGQTVTLRCDPISGHDNLYWYRRVMGKEIKFLLHFVKESKQDESGMPNNRFLAERTGGTYSTLKVQPAELEDSGVYFCASSHRGSSGNTIYFGEGSWLTVV.

This clone has more than one count but fewer than ten. A junction boundary mismatches the germline segment, possibly from a read error. The sample carries other DNA sequences with the same CDR3. The CDR3 region is CASSRAGSSYEQYF. For the CDR3, the DNA is TGTGCCAGCAGCCGGGCAGGGAGTTCCTACGAACAGTACTTC. The rearrangement joins TRBV27 to TRBJ2-7, with D tentatively TRBD1 or TRBD2 (5 bases each). This CDR3 contains 14 residues. CDR1 MNHEY and CDR2 SMNVEV come from the germline V gene (reference sequence).

This clone was observed many times. The chain has TRBV6-1 and TRBJ1-1, with D tentatively TRBD1 (6 bases). The ends were cut back, 7 bases at V and 4 bases at J, with 19 bases in the middle. CDR3 length equals 15 residues. The germline gives CDR1 MNHNS, CDR2 SASEGT. The CDR3 region has the DNA TGTGCCAGCAAAATGGAGGGGGGTTCTAGCACTGAAGCTTTCTTT. Translated: CASKMEGGSSTEAFF.

A remark on this clone: A read error may be the cause here, since a much bigger clone is one base away. This chain uses TRBV6-1 with TRBJ1-6, with D possibly matching TRBD1 (5 bases). The V end was cut by 4 bases, the J end by 15 bases, with 13 bases between. In germline, CDR1 is MNHNS, CDR2 SASEGT. This CDR3 region has 12 residues. The CDR3 region has the DNA TGTGCCAGCAGTGGCGGACAAGGACACCTCCACTTT. Translating it yields CASSGGQGHLHF.

The table lists this clone with many counts. The same CDR3 can be traced to other DNA sequences in this sample. This chain joins TRBV28 and TRBJ2-2, with 11 bases aligning to TRBD1. The CDR3 sequence is 17 residues long. Germline CDR1 reads MDHEN; CDR2 reads SYDVKM. Losses at the gene ends were 4 bases for V and 3 bases for J; bases not matched to a gene: 7. CDR3 amino acids: CASSSSGQGAYTGELFF. The DNA of the CDR3 is TGTGCCAGCAGTTCTTCTGGACAGGGGGCTTACACCGGGGAGCTGTTTTTT.

Concerning this clone itself: Just one base apart from a much larger clone, this may be a read error. Additional DNA sequences in this sample encode the identical CDR3. The chain joins TRBV5-4 to TRBJ2-5, with D possibly TRBD2 on 6 matching bases. The CDR3 has 15 amino acids. The ends were cut back, 0 bases at V and 5 bases at J, with 14 bases in the middle. Germline V CDR1 and CDR2: SGHNT, YYREEE (reference sequence). CDR3 residues: CASSLGLAGSETQYF. CDR3 in DNA: TGTGCCAGCAGCTTGGGACTGGCGGGGTCGGAGACCCAGTACTTC.

This clone has at least ten counts. The CDR3 region is CASSYSGGRKYSGNTIYF. In nucleotides, the CDR3 is TGTGCCAGCAGTTACTCAGGGGGACGGAAATACTCTGGAAACACCATATATTTT. The genes are TRBV6-6 and TRBJ1-3; tentative D call: TRBD1 (6 bases). Germline assignment: CDR1 MNHNY and CDR2 SVGAGI (reference sequence). CDR3 length equals 18 residues. The ends were cut back, 0 bases at V and 0 bases at J, with 15 bases in the middle.

There are many counts of this clone. This could be a read error, since a much larger clone is one nucleotide away. The chain carries TRBV2 and TRBJ2-7; 8 nucleotides agree with TRBD2. V trimming: 7 bases; J trimming: 5 bases; junction bases outside the gene matches: 10. The CDR3 runs to 14 residues. The germline CDR1 and CDR2 sequences are SNHLY and FYNNEI. CDR3 nucleotides: TGTGCCAGCAACAGACAAGCAGCGGGGGACGAGCAGTACTTC. As protein: CASNRQAAGDEQYF.

This clone occurred a few times. A much larger clone is a single base away; this may be a read error. This chain connects TRBV3-1 to TRBJ1-3, with D hard to call. V was pared by 3 bases and J by 0 bases, with 9 bases between. This CDR3 spans 15 amino acids. The germline V gene has CDR1 LGHDT and CDR2 YNNKEL (reference sequence). This chain's CDR3 is CASSQTWNSGNTIYF. The CDR3 coding sequence is TGTGCCAGCAGCCAGACATGGAACTCTGGAAACACCATATATTTT.

This clone was counted only a few times. This chain uses TRBV20-1 with TRBJ1-4; maybe TRBD1 (6 bases). V lost 5 bases and J 7 bases, leaving 11 bases between the germline ends. The CDR3 has 12 residues. In germline, CDR1 is DFQATT, CDR2 SNEGSKA (reference sequence). In nucleotides, the CDR3 is TGCAGTGCTCGGGACACTGGTGAAAAACTGTTTTTT. Protein: CSARDTGEKLFF.

This clone was observed many times. The CDR3 DNA is TGCGCCAGCAGCAGGGGGACTGAGTATAGCGGGACGGTGAACACTGAAGCTTTCTTT. Translated, it gives CASSRGTEYSGTVNTEAFF. The V call is TRBV4-3, the J call TRBJ1-1, with D possibly TRBD1 on 6 matching bases. Germline-derived CDR1 and CDR2 are LGHNA and YSLEER. Trimming removed 5 bases from V and 0 bases from J, with 25 bases in between. This CDR3 is built from 19 residues.

Remarks on this clone: A read error may be the cause here, since a much bigger clone is one base away. Other DNA sequences in the same sample also yield this CDR3. The rearrangement links TRBV20-1 to TRBJ2-7; 7 nucleotides line up with TRBD2. V lost 1 base and J lost 7; bases outside the gene matches: 7. This CDR3 region has 13 residues. CDR1 and CDR2 from the germline V gene are DFQATT and SNEGSKA (reference sequence). Here the CDR3 DNA reads TGCAGTGCTAGAGGTCCGGGGAGGGGTGAGCAGTACTTC. It is translated as CSARGPGRGEQYF.

In the case of this clone: A much larger clone differs by one base, so this may be a read error. This chain links TRBV20-1 with TRBJ1-2; D not certain. Trimming pared 4 bases from V and 5 bases from J, leaving 14 bases between. Germline V CDR1 and CDR2: DFQATT, SNEGSKA (reference sequence). This CDR3 contains 13 residues. The CDR3 spells CSAIDYTGYGYTF. DNA of the CDR3: TGCAGTGCTATAGATTACACCGGGTATGGCTACACCTTC.

This clone was observed many times. The rearrangement links TRBV7-9 to TRBJ2-1; 8 bases line up with TRBD2. Germline CDR1 is SEHNR and CDR2 is FQNEAQ (reference sequence). The V segment lost 5 bases and the J segment 5 bases; nucleotides outside the gene matches: 11. The CDR3 runs 16 residues. The DNA for the CDR3 is TGTGCCAGCAGCCTACTTGGGGCGGGGGGTAACAATGAGCAGTTCTTC. Amino acid sequence: CASSLLGAGGNNEQFF.

This clone was counted at least ten times. The V gene is TRBV6-1, the J gene TRBJ1-6, with TRBD1 as a possible D gene (6 bases). The germline CDR1 and CDR2 sequences are MNHNS and SASEGT. CDR3 size: 13 residues. V lost 6 bases, J lost 4 bases, and 7 bases lay in between. CDR3 coding DNA: TGTGCCAGCAGGGACAGATATAATTCACCCCTCCACTTT. Translation: CASRDRYNSPLHF.

This clone has ten or more counts. The chain joins TRBV6-1 to TRBJ2-7; 11 positions agree with TRBD1. The germline gives CDR1 MNHNS, CDR2 SASEGT. J lost 1 base, V lost 5 bases, and 1 base had no gene match. The CDR3 has 14 amino acids. CDR3 in amino acids: CASSRDRGSYEQYF. The CDR3 DNA reads as TGTGCCAGCAGTCGGGACAGGGGGTCCTACGAGCAGTACTTC.

In its sample, this clone was seen many times. J is TRBJ1-5 and V is TRBV28; the match to TRBD1 covers 7 bases. The germline V gene has CDR1 MDHEN and CDR2 SYDVKM. The CDR3 totals 14 residues. The junction had 4 bases not matched to a gene; V was cut back by 1 base and J by 7 bases. In DNA, the CDR3 is TGTGCCAGCAGTTTATCACAGGGGTTCCAGCCCCAGCATTTT. This gives the protein CASSLSQGFQPQHF.

This clone was observed at least ten times. The DNA for the CDR3 is TGTGCCAGTAGTATACTGGAGGGTATCGACGAGCAGTACTTC. Its protein product is CASSILEGIDEQYF. V gene TRBV19 combines with J gene TRBJ2-7; D is perhaps TRBD2 (6 bases). The CDR3 has 14 amino acids. Germline loops: CDR1 LNHDA, CDR2 SQIVND (reference sequence). Trimming cost V 2 bases and J 5 bases, with 13 bases left between them.